The rows below give T cell receptor beta chains drawn from one sample of a study of spatial heterogeneity in lung cancer. Via MiXCR, TCRdb re-called the 5' RACE reads, giving one row per CDR3 protein. The profile shows about 47,000 distinct CDR3 sequences, more than 6.5% of them singletons. Specimen: PBMCs, collected at follow-up. These receptors were collected from a female donor with early-stage non-small cell lung cancer. CDR3s include the opening cysteine and the closing phenylalanine or tryptophan. Fields, in order: V gene, J gene, D gene, clone size, CDR3 DNA, CDR3 protein. A D gene is named only where the DNA matches it firmly. Only some rows state a clone size, as once, few, many or a class for expanded clones.

>TRBV6-1|TRBJ1-5|.|.
TGTGCCAGCAGTGAAGCGAGGGGATGGCAGCCCCAGCATTTT
CASSEARGWQPQHF
>TRBV7-8|TRBJ2-5|.|many
TGTGCCAGCAGCTTACCCCAAGAGACCCAGTACTTC
CASSLPQETQYF
>TRBV7-2|TRBJ2-5|.|many
TGTGCCAGCACACGCCGGTCCGGAGAGACCCAGTACTTC
CASTRRSGETQYF
>TRBV4-2|TRBJ2-5|TRBD2|.
TGTGCCAGCAGCCAAAAGGCGGGGGGGGTTGAGACCCAGTACTTC
CASSQKAGGVETQYF
>TRBV5-1|TRBJ1-1|.|many
TGCGCCAGCAGCTTGGACAGGTTGACTTTCTTT
CASSLDRLTFF
>TRBV7-2|TRBJ2-3|.|many
TGTGCCAGCGGGACCTCATTCACAGATACGCAGTATTTT
CASGTSFTDTQYF
>TRBV5-1|TRBJ2-7|TRBD2|medium-sized
TGCGCCAGCAGCTTGCATCCCGTTGACGGGGGGGCTTCCTACGAGCAGTACTTC
CASSLHPVDGGASYEQYF
>TRBV7-3|TRBJ2-1|TRBD1|.
TGTGCCAGCAGTCTCCCCTCCACCGGGACAGGGGGAAACAATGAGCAGTTCTTC
CASSLPSTGTGGNNEQFF
>TRBV9|TRBJ2-5|TRBD2|.
TGTGCCAGCAGCGTAGCCGGGACTAGCGGCCAAGAGACCCAGTACTTC
CASSVAGTSGQETQYF
>TRBV12-3/TRBV12-4|TRBJ2-3|.|many
TGTGCCAGCAGTCTGACTACTAGCACAGATACGCAGTATTTT
CASSLTTSTDTQYF
>TRBV28|TRBJ1-2|TRBD1|many
TGTGCCAGCAGTTCTTGGACAGGGGAGAATGGCTACACCTTC
CASSSWTGENGYTF
>TRBV6-6|TRBJ2-7|.|many
TGTGCCAGCAGTTCGGCCTCGGTCCGGGAGCAGTACTTC
CASSSASVREQYF
>TRBV7-2|TRBJ2-3|TRBD2|few
TGTGCCAGCAGCATCGGACTAGCGGGGTACACAGATACGCAGTATTTT
CASSIGLAGYTDTQYF
>TRBV20-1|TRBJ2-7|TRBD1|many
TGCAGTGCTTCTAACCGGGACAGGGGGACTCGGGAGCAGTACTTC
CSASNRDRGTREQYF
>TRBV20-1|TRBJ1-5|.|many
TGCAGTGCTAGCGGTGGCTCTGATAAGCCCCAGCATTTT
CSASGGSDKPQHF
>TRBV10-3|TRBJ2-3|.|many
TGTGCCATCAGTCCTAGCACAGATACGCAGTATTTT
CAISPSTDTQYF
>TRBV11-2|TRBJ2-3|TRBD2|many
TGTGCCAGCAGCCGTCTAGCGGGGGGCACAGATACGCAGTATTTT
CASSRLAGGTDTQYF
>TRBV5-6|TRBJ2-1|.|few
TGTGCCAGCAGCTTGGGACCATCAAAATATACAGTGGAGCAGTTCTTC
CASSLGPSKYTVEQFF
>TRBV29-1|TRBJ2-3|.|many
TGCAGCGTTGATGAGGGCACAGATACGCAGTATTTT
CSVDEGTDTQYF
>TRBV10-3|TRBJ2-2|TRBD1|.
TGTGCCATCAGATGGACAGGGGGCACGCAAGCCGGGGAGCTGTTTTTT
CAIRWTGGTQAGELFF
>TRBV7-8|TRBJ2-3|.|many
TGTGCCAGCAGCTTATCCAGACGCACAGATACGCAGTATTTT
CASSLSRRTDTQYF
>TRBV5-1|TRBJ2-7|.|many
TGCGCCAGCAGCGCGAATGCCGGACAGACCTACGAGCAGTACTTC
CASSANAGQTYEQYF
>TRBV20-1|TRBJ2-5|TRBD2|many
TGCAGTGCTAGAGAGGGAAGCGGGGGACTTCAAGAGACCCAGTACTTC
CSAREGSGGLQETQYF
>TRBV28|TRBJ2-2|.|.
TGTGCCAGCAGCTCCCGGACTCTTAACACCGGGGAGCTGTTTTTT
CASSSRTLNTGELFF
>TRBV20-1|TRBJ1-5|.|few
TGCAGTGCTCCCCCAGGGTATAGCAATCAGCCCCAGCATTTT
CSAPPGYSNQPQHF
>TRBV19|TRBJ2-5|.|many
TGTGCCAGTAGTCCCTTAGGAAGCTCCCGAGAGACCCAGTACTTC
CASSPLGSSRETQYF
>TRBV20-1|TRBJ2-2|TRBD2|.
TGCAGTGCTAGAGTAGCGGGGGGACGGAATAACACCGGGGAGCTGTTTTTT
CSARVAGGRNNTGELFF
>TRBV5-6|TRBJ2-3|.|many
TGTGCCAGCAGCACGTCGGTAGATACGCAGTATTTT
CASSTSVDTQYF
>TRBV28|TRBJ2-2|TRBD1|many
TGTGCCAGCGGCCTGACAGGGTCCGGGGAGCTGTTTTTT
CASGLTGSGELFF
>TRBV5-1|TRBJ2-6|.|few
TGCGCCAGCAGCTCGGGACTCCTCTCTGGGGCCAACGTCCTGACTTTC
CASSSGLLSGANVLTF
>TRBV10-3|TRBJ2-7|.|.
TGTGCCACCCGACTTGGGCAGGGAGCCTACGAGCAGTACTTC
CATRLGQGAYEQYF
>TRBV18|TRBJ2-1|.|many
TGTGCCAGCTCACCGATGGATAGCGGCAATGAGCAGTTCTTC
CASSPMDSGNEQFF
>TRBV6-2/TRBV6-3|TRBJ2-3|.|many
TGTGCCAGCGCGGAAGCGGGAGATACGCAGTATTTT
CASAEAGDTQYF
>TRBV24-1|TRBJ1-2|TRBD1|few
TGTGCCACCAGTGACTCCGGGACAGCCTATGGCTACACCTTC
CATSDSGTAYGYTF
>TRBV6-2/TRBV6-3|TRBJ2-2|.|few
TGTGCCAGCAGTTACGGTGCTTTTTTGAACACCGGGGAGCTGTTTTTT
CASSYGAFLNTGELFF
>TRBV6-2/TRBV6-3|TRBJ1-5|.|few
TGTGCCAGCACCCTAGGGTCCGGGGGCAATCAGCCCCAGCATTTT
CASTLGSGGNQPQHF
>TRBV6-6|TRBJ1-1|.|many
TGTGCCAGCAGAAATAAGGGGAACACTGAAGCTTTCTTT
CASRNKGNTEAFF
>TRBV4-1|TRBJ1-1|.|many
TGCGCCAGCAGCTCCCGGACATCCCTGAACACTGAAGCTTTCTTT
CASSSRTSLNTEAFF
>TRBV7-9|TRBJ1-1|.|.
TGTGCCAGCAGCGGGCTCCGCTCGATTACCCGGGAAACTGAAGCTTTCTTT
CASSGLRSITRETEAFF
>TRBV10-2|TRBJ2-5|.|few
TGCGCCAGCAGTGAGTGGGGGTGGGAGACCCAGTACTTC
CASSEWGWETQYF
>TRBV7-9|TRBJ2-3|.|many
TGTGCCAGCAGCTTAGTAGTAGGTACCCGATCAGCAGATACGCAGTATTTT
CASSLVVGTRSADTQYF
>TRBV18|TRBJ2-3|.|.
TGTGCCAGCTCACCGGGGACTGGCACAGATACGCAGTATTTT
CASSPGTGTDTQYF
>TRBV11-2|TRBJ2-3|TRBD2|.
TGTGCCAGCTATGACATATTAGCGGGGGGACACACAGATACGCAGTATTTT
CASYDILAGGHTDTQYF